Each of the 25 T cell receptor beta chains below was sequenced from the same sample in a study of regulatory T cells in long-lasting Graves disease. For TCR beta, libraries came from iRepertoire HTBI primers and Arm-PCR of CDR3 regions. TCRdb passed the multiplex PCR reads through MiXCR, listing each CDR3 protein once. The profile shows about 420,000 distinct CDR3 sequences, roughly 15% of them singletons. Specified time point: newly diagnosed GD, antithyroid drugs for less than 3 months. RNA isolated from PBMCs was used to make the TCR library. The sample was also reused in another study, on T cells in Graves' hyperthyroidism and ophthalmopathy.

The sample here was peripheral blood mononuclear cells (PBMCs), taken at new diagnosis, from a patient treated with antithyroid drugs. The receptors come from a young woman with Graves disease.

This clonotype showed up many times. J is TRBJ2-7 and V is TRBV10-3, with D maybe TRBD1 (5 bases). CDR1 and CDR2 from the germline V gene are ENHRY and SYGVKD. Trimming removed 7 bases at V and 3 bases at J, with 16 bases between. The CDR3 loop spans 14 amino acids. The CDR3 loop reads CAINSQGSYYEQYF. In nucleotides, the CDR3 is TGTGCCATCAACTCTCAGGGTTCTTACTACGAGCAGTACTTC.

This clonotype was observed at least ten times. The rearrangement links TRBV20-1 to TRBJ2-3, with 7 nucleotides matching TRBD2. With the DNA end fitting TRBJ2-5 better, the J assignment may be wrong. This CDR3 is 15 amino acids long. In germline, CDR1 is DFQATT, CDR2 SNEGSKA (reference sequence). The CDR3: CSASGTTSWEETQYF. CDR3 coding DNA: TGCAGTGCTAGCGGTACGACTAGCTGGGAGGAGACCCAGTACTTC.

This clonotype appeared a single time. A much larger clone differs by one base, so this may be a read error. This chain joins TRBV29-1 and TRBJ2-3; D remains unclear. Trimming left V 4 bases short and J 8 bases short, with 19 bases between. Germline-derived CDR1 and CDR2 are SQVTM and ANQGSEA. CDR3 length: 14 residues. The CDR3 protein is CSVVGGSPMGTQYF. The CDR3 region has the DNA TGCAGCGTTGTAGGCGGCTCGCCTATGGGTACGCAGTATTTT.

The chain carries TRBV28 and TRBJ2-1, with 7 bases that match TRBD1. The CDR3 is 15 residues long. After removal of 5 bases from V and 8 bases from J, the junction contained 12 bases not matched to a gene. Germline loops: CDR1 MDHEN, CDR2 SYDVKM. CDR3 nucleotides: TGTGCCAGCAGTCTCGGACAGGCTGCGGCCTATGAGCAGTTCTTC. It codes for CASSLGQAAAYEQFF.

This clonotype was observed a few times. Since no conserved phenylalanine or tryptophan closes the CDR3, a read error is the likely cause. The chain joins TRBV2 to TRBJ1-1; unclear D gene. The length of the CDR3 is 14 residues. V gave up 6 bases and J gave up 2 bases, with 13 bases separating them. Germline V gene lookup returns CDR1 SNHLY and CDR2 FYNNEI. The CDR3 sequence is CASSVLGINTEAFS. The CDR3 DNA reads TGTGCCAGCAGCGTTCTCGGGATTAACACTGAAGCTTTCTCT.

The rearrangement uses TRBV11-2 and TRBJ2-1; 9 bases agree with TRBD1. This CDR3 has 15 residues. V was clipped by 7 bases and J by 1 base; unmatched bases: 5. From germline, CDR1 is SGHAT and CDR2 FQNNGV. CDR3 nucleotides: TGTGCCAGCATCAAACAGGGGGCGTCCTACAATGAGCAGTTCTTC. It specifies CASIKQGASYNEQFF.

Turning to this clonotype: With a much larger clone just one base away, this may be a read error. The chain uses TRBV5-5 and TRBJ2-3; TRBD1 matches at 7 bases. The CDR3 extends over 15 amino acids. Germline-derived CDR1 and CDR2 are SGHKS and YYEKEE (reference sequence). Trimming at V came to 4 bases and at J to 5 bases, leaving 10 bases not matched to a gene. CDR3 protein: CASSRGTVPGDTQYF. The CDR3 nucleotides read TGTGCCAGCAGCCGTGGGACAGTACCTGGAGATACGCAGTATTTT.

In this sample, this clonotype turned up many times. This chain links TRBV11-3 with TRBJ1-3; 12 bases fit TRBD1. This CDR3 contains 15 residues. V was pared by 3 bases and J by 8 bases, with 5 bases of the junction left unmatched. Per the germline V gene, CDR1 is SGHNT and CDR2 is YENEEA. This CDR3 is CASSFTGTGGDTIYF. In nucleotides, the CDR3 is TGTGCCAGCAGCTTTACCGGGACAGGGGGCGACACCATATATTTT.

A few counts support this clonotype. A much more abundant neighbour one base away suggests this may be a read error. This sequence joins TRBV6-6 and TRBJ2-1, with 8 positions matching TRBD1. The J segment lost 6 bases and the V segment lost 0 bases, leaving 4 bases of the junction unmatched. The CDR3 has 15 amino acids. Germline-derived CDR1 and CDR2 are MNHNY and SVGAGI (reference sequence). CDR3 protein: CASSYSGQVSNEQFF. CDR3 sequence (DNA): TGTGCCAGCAGTTACTCGGGACAGGTGAGCAATGAGCAGTTCTTC.

This clonotype was detected ten times or more. CDR3: CASSLEVRQPQHF. In DNA, the CDR3 is TGTGCCAGCAGTTTAGAGGTGAGACAGCCCCAGCATTTT. This chain connects TRBV12-3 or TRBV12-4 to TRBJ1-5; D is uncertain. The V and J ends lost 1 base and 7 bases respectively, with 8 bases between them. The CDR3 is made up of 13 amino acids.

The V and J genes are TRBV20-1 and TRBJ2-7, with 10 bases aligning to TRBD2. The CDR3 runs to 14 residues. Germline V lookup: CDR1 DFQATT, CDR2 SNEGSKA (reference sequence). The J segment lost 0 bases and the V segment lost 4 bases, leaving 3 bases of the junction unmatched. The CDR3 protein is CSATSSGSSYEQYF. CDR3 nucleotides: TGCAGTGCTACCTCTAGCGGGAGCTCCTACGAGCAGTACTTC.

At least ten counts were recorded for this clonotype. V and J are TRBV2 and TRBJ1-5, with D possibly being TRBD1 (5 bases). CDR3 length: 16 amino acids. V lost 8 bases to trimming and J lost 0 bases, with 17 bases between them. Germline CDR1 SNHLY, CDR2 FYNNEI. The CDR3 loop is CASAKGDSNSNQPQHF. The CDR3 DNA reads as TGTGCCAGCGCAAAGGGAGACAGCAATAGCAATCAGCCCCAGCATTTT.

This clonotype has a count of ten or more. The rearrangement uses TRBV20-1 and TRBJ2-2, with D perhaps TRBD2 (6 bases). Trimming stripped 4 bases from V and 5 bases from J, with 20 bases between. This CDR3 contains 16 residues. Germline loops: CDR1 DFQATT, CDR2 SNEGSKA (reference sequence). CDR3 nucleotide sequence: TGCAGTGCTATTCTTCGTACGGCTAGCGAAACCGGGGAGCTGTTTTTT. It yields the protein CSAILRTASETGELFF.

This clonotype was observed many times. The rearrangement joins TRBV11-2 to TRBJ2-1; TRBD1 matches 7 bases. The length of the CDR3 is 14 residues. V was pared by 5 bases and J by 8 bases, with 9 bases of the junction left unmatched. Germline V gene sequence: CDR1 SGHAT, CDR2 FQNNGV. As DNA, the CDR3 is TGTGCCAGCAGCAGGGGGCGAGGGACACATGAGCAGTTCTTC. Amino acid sequence: CASSRGRGTHEQFF.

V usage is TRBV4-2 and J usage is TRBJ2-5; possibly TRBD1 for D (6 bases). CDR1 and CDR2 from the germline V gene are LGHNA and YNFKEQ. The CDR3 spans 16 residues. V was trimmed by 0 bases and J by 2 bases, leaving 13 bases between them. In nucleotides, the CDR3 is TGTGCCAGCAGCCAAGAGCAGGGGCTGGGACAAGAGACCCAGTACTTC. Encoded protein: CASSQEQGLGQETQYF.

This clonotype has ten or more counts. The chain recombines TRBV20-1 with TRBJ1-1; D possibly corresponds to TRBD1 (6 bases). The germline gives CDR1 DFQATT, CDR2 SNEGSKA (reference sequence). V lost 5 bases to trimming and J lost 0 bases, with 13 bases between them. The CDR3 sequence is 14 residues long. CDR3 region: CSASEDSLNTEAFF. The DNA for the CDR3 is TGCAGTGCTTCGGAGGACAGCTTGAACACTGAAGCTTTCTTT.

This clonotype was detected ten times or more. The V and J genes are TRBV7-2 and TRBJ2-1; D possibly uses TRBD1 or TRBD2 (5 bases each). This CDR3 is 16 amino acids long. CDR1 is SGHTA, CDR2 FQGNSA, per germline. Trimming removed 1 base from V and 12 bases from J, with 22 bases in between. The DNA for the CDR3 is TGTGCCAGCAGCTTAGATTCTGGGGGATCCCTGAACCGGCAGTTCTTC. Amino acids: CASSLDSGGSLNRQFF.

The rearrangement links TRBV10-1 to TRBJ2-7, with D unresolved. The CDR3 length is 14 residues. Trimming stripped 0 bases from V and 2 bases from J, with 8 bases between. Germline-derived CDR1 and CDR2 are WNHNN and SYGVQD (reference sequence). The CDR3 sequence is CASSESGKTYEQYF. CDR3 nucleotide sequence: TGCGCCAGCAGTGAGTCCGGCAAAACCTACGAGCAGTACTTC.

The table lists this clonotype with many counts. The gene calls are TRBV28 and TRBJ2-1; 9 positions match TRBD2. Germline V CDR1 and CDR2: MDHEN, SYDVKM. This CDR3 is 17 amino acids long. V gave up 3 bases and J gave up 0 bases; unmatched junction bases: 6. The CDR3 DNA follows: TGTGCCAGCAGTTTCGAAGTTAGCGGGAGCTCCTACAATGAGCAGTTCTTC. It specifies CASSFEVSGSSYNEQFF.

The rearrangement uses TRBV20-1 and TRBJ1-3; D possibly corresponds to TRBD1 (6 bases). The CDR3 is made up of 13 amino acids. Trimming took off 3 bases at V and 2 bases at J, with 8 bases between the two ends. Germline loops: CDR1 DFQATT, CDR2 SNEGSKA (reference sequence). CDR3 nucleotide sequence: TGCAGTGCTAGCAACAGGGCTGGAAACACCATATATTTT. Amino acid sequence: CSASNRAGNTIYF.

This clonotype was found many times. The chain has TRBV2 and TRBJ2-7; 9 bases are shared with TRBD2. V lost 4 bases and J lost 4; bases outside the gene matches: 11. The CDR3 is 16 residues long. The germline CDR1 and CDR2 sequences are SNHLY and FYNNEI. The CDR3 DNA reads as TGTGCCAGCAGTGGAAATAGCGGGAGTAGGGGTTACGAGCAGTACTTC. The encoded protein is CASSGNSGSRGYEQYF.

This chain uses TRBV6-1 with TRBJ2-3; 8 nucleotides line up with TRBD1. The CDR3 spans 15 residues. Germline CDR1 is MNHNS and CDR2 is SASEGT. Losses at the gene ends were 10 bases for V and 5 bases for J; bases not matched to a gene: 14. CDR3 in DNA: TGTGCCACCAGATCTCGGCAGGGGGCGGGAGATACGCAGTATTTT. Encoded protein: CATRSRQGAGDTQYF.

This clonotype was counted many times. The rearrangement links TRBV12-3 or TRBV12-4 to TRBJ2-1, with 12 bases aligning to TRBD2. The J segment lost 1 base and the V segment lost 5 bases, leaving 3 bases of the junction unmatched. This CDR3 contains 16 residues. The CDR3 coding sequence is TGTGCCAGCAGTCCGACTAGCGGGAGTTCCTACAATGAGCAGTTCTTC. Amino acid sequence: CASSPTSGSSYNEQFF.

This clonotype came up many times. The chain links TRBV28 to TRBJ2-3; D is ambiguous. The CDR3 runs to 15 residues. The V end lost 6 bases, the J end lost 0 bases, and 13 bases lay between the germline ends. CDR1 MDHEN and CDR2 SYDVKM come from the germline V gene. The CDR3 coding sequence is TGTGCCAGCAGCCTACCCAACGGGAGCACAGATACGCAGTATTTT. Translation: CASSLPNGSTDTQYF.

In this sample, this clonotype turned up a few times. V gene TRBV28 combines with J gene TRBJ2-7; D not resolved. V was trimmed by 5 bases and J by 3 bases, leaving 20 bases between them. The germline V gene has CDR1 MDHEN and CDR2 SYDVKM. The CDR3 consists of 16 residues. Here the CDR3 DNA reads TGTGCCAGCAGTAGTCCGGCGAGGACGCCCCACTACGAGCAGTACTTC. Residues: CASSSPARTPHYEQYF.